The rows below give T cell receptor beta chains drawn from one sample of a study of T cell repertoires in cytomegalovirus infection. In TCRdb, the reads were re-called with MiXCR into one record per CDR3 protein. Of about 530,000 distinct CDR3 sequences listed, around 27% were seen once; the top ten hold roughly 13%. The sequenced sample was PBMCs. The receptors derive from a human donor in good health (CMV status not recorded). Some clones in this sample may be carry-over from other donors' samples. Each CDR3 is given with its conserved first and last residue. Each record gives: V gene, J gene, D gene, clone size, CDR3 DNA, CDR3 protein. The D gene is left open where the match is weak. A row's size may be missing; if present it is once, few, many or a size class.

>TRBV6-5|TRBJ1-2|TRBD1|.
TGTGCCAGCAGTTGGGACAGGGGGCGAGTCTATGGCTACACCTTC
CASSWDRGRVYGYTF
>TRBV7-2|TRBJ2-3|.|many
TGTGCCAGCAGACTAGTGAGTAGGACAGATACGCAGTATTTT
CASRLVSRTDTQYF
>TRBV15|TRBJ2-7|TRBD2|few
TGTGCCACCAGCAGAGAAGCGGGAGCCTACGAGCAGTACTTC
CATSREAGAYEQYF
>TRBV7-2|TRBJ2-3|TRBD2|many
TGTGCCAGCAGCTTACGAGCGGGAGGTCATACAGATACGCAGTATTTT
CASSLRAGGHTDTQYF
>TRBV7-4|TRBJ1-1|.|few
TGTGCCAGCAGCTTAACAAGTATGAACACTGAAGCTTTCTTT
CASSLTSMNTEAFF
>TRBV7-2|TRBJ2-1|TRBD2|.
TGTGCCAGCAGATATACTAGCGGGAGGAATGAGCAGTTCTTC
CASRYTSGRNEQFF
>TRBV6-2/TRBV6-3|TRBJ1-5|TRBD1|few
TGTGCCAGCAGTTACAGGGCCCAGGGGGATCAGCCCCAGCATTTT
CASSYRAQGDQPQHF
>TRBV6-9|TRBJ2-1|TRBD1|.
TGTGCCAGCAGTTATACCACAGGGGGTGGCTACAATGAGCAGTTCTTC
CASSYTTGGGYNEQFF
>TRBV7-2|TRBJ2-3|TRBD1|few
TGTGCCAGCAGCCGAAATCAGGGGGCAACAGATACGCAGTATTTT
CASSRNQGATDTQYF
>TRBV29-1|TRBJ2-3|TRBD2|few
TGCAGCCTACGACTAGCGGGGGTAACCAGCGGGACGCAGTATTTT
CSLRLAGVTSGTQYF